This is a list of T cell receptor beta chains from one sample in a study of T cell repertoires in cytomegalovirus infection. MiXCR was run by TCRdb on the reads, yielding one entry per CDR3 protein. The top ten clones hold 40% to 50% of a sample with 400,000 to 600,000 distinct CDR3 sequences, approximately 46% of them seen once. The antigens of these receptors remain unknown. Specimen: cultured PBMCs, collected from culture after CMV antigen stimulation. The receptors stem from a human donor in good health (CMV status not recorded). Some clones in this sample may be carry-over from other donors' samples. CDR3s include the opening cysteine and the closing phenylalanine or tryptophan. Fields, in order: D gene, V gene, J gene, clone size, CDR3 protein, CDR3 DNA. D genes are given only for firm matches. For some rows the clone size is stated as once, few or many, or as a class when expanded; others skip it.

>.|TRBV4-1|TRBJ1-6|.
CASSPQGGDNSPLHF
TGCGCCAGCAGCCCACAGGGTGGGGATAATTCACCCCTCCACTTT
>.|TRBV7-2|TRBJ1-1|many
CASSLRMNTEAFF
TGTGCCAGCAGCTTACGGATGAACACTGAAGCTTTCTTT
>.|TRBV7-2|TRBJ1-5|few
CASSRKQGQPQHF
TGTGCCAGCAGTCGAAAACAGGGACAGCCCCAGCATTTT
>.|TRBV12-3/TRBV12-4|TRBJ1-1|few
CASSSRGHEAFF
TGTGCCAGCAGTTCCAGAGGACATGAAGCTTTCTTT
>.|TRBV7-2|TRBJ2-3|.
CASSWAGATDTQYF
TGTGCCAGCAGCTGGGCGGGGGCGACAGATACGCAGTATTTT
>.|TRBV12-5|TRBJ1-2|few
CASGLGTADYLWDGYTF
TGTGCTAGTGGTCTCGGGACCGCCGACTACCTTTGGGATGGCTACACCTTC
>.|TRBV6-1|TRBJ2-7|.
CATRKGLSYEQYF
TGTGCCACCCGGAAGGGTTTGTCCTACGAGCAGTACTTC
>.|TRBV18|TRBJ2-1|.
CASSPRTVDNEQFF
TGTGCCAGCTCACCCCGGACAGTGGACAATGAGCAGTTCTTC
>TRBD2|TRBV7-2|TRBJ2-5|many
CASSLQTSGGETQYF
TGTGCCAGCAGCTTACAGACTAGCGGGGGCGAGACCCAGTACTTC
>.|TRBV4-1|TRBJ2-5|.
CASSRGGGGGPETQYF
TGCGCCAGCAGCCGAGGAGGAGGGGGGGGTCCAGAGACCCAGTACTTC
>TRBD2|TRBV4-1|TRBJ2-1|.
CASSQSRVVASGRSNEQFF
TGCGCCAGCAGCCAATCCCGGGTAGTGGCTAGCGGGAGGTCAAATGAGCAGTTCTTC
>TRBD1|TRBV28|TRBJ2-7|.
CASSFAGQGDYEQYF
TGTGCCAGCAGTTTCGCAGGACAGGGGGACTACGAGCAGTACTTC
>TRBD1|TRBV10-3|TRBJ2-6|few
CATADRDRVSSGANVLTF
TGTGCCACCGCTGACAGGGACAGGGTTTCCTCTGGGGCCAACGTCCTGACTTTC
>TRBD1|TRBV7-2|TRBJ1-2|.
CASSFRTGGSDGYTF
TGTGCCAGCAGCTTCCGGACAGGGGGAAGTGATGGCTACACCTTC
>TRBD2|TRBV7-2|TRBJ2-3|many
CASSLSGGVGDTQYF
TGTGCCAGCAGCTTAAGCGGGGGGGTTGGAGATACGCAGTATTTT
>TRBD1|TRBV7-9|TRBJ1-4|few
CASSHDRVSNEKLFF
TGTGCCAGCAGCCACGACAGGGTATCTAATGAAAAACTGTTTTTT
>.|TRBV7-8|TRBJ1-4|.
CASSLQGRTNEKLFF
TGTGCCAGCAGCTTACAGGGAAGGACTAATGAAAAACTGTTTTTT
>.|TRBV28|TRBJ2-7|.
CAIGPLGQHYEQYF
TGTGCCATCGGCCCTCTTGGACAGCACTACGAGCAGTACTTC
>TRBD2|TRBV19|TRBJ2-5|.
CASLPGGGGETQYF
TGTGCCAGTCTTCCAGGCGGGGGAGGAGAGACCCAGTACTTC
>TRBD2|TRBV28|TRBJ2-3|.
CASSQWTSGATTDTQYF
TGTGCCAGCAGTCAGTGGACTAGCGGGGCCACCACAGATACGCAGTATTTT
>.|TRBV29-1|TRBJ1-2|.
CSVEKQGYGYTF
TGCAGCGTTGAAAAACAGGGCTATGGCTACACCTTC
>TRBD1|TRBV20-1|TRBJ2-4|.
CSASRTGWRGGGAKNIQYF
TGCAGTGCGAGTAGGACAGGTTGGAGAGGAGGTGGCGCCAAAAACATTCAGTACTTC
>.|TRBV7-2|TRBJ1-5|few
CASSLSGDGQPQHF
TGTGCCAGCAGCTTATCAGGGGATGGTCAGCCCCAGCATTTT
>.|TRBV4-1|TRBJ2-3|once
CASSHRLPGPLNTDTQYF
TGCGCCAGCAGCCACCGACTACCTGGGCCCTTGAACACAGATACGCAGTATTTT
>.|TRBV7-9|TRBJ2-5|.
CASSALLAETQYF
TGTGCCAGCAGCGCCCTACTAGCAGAGACCCAGTACTTC
>TRBD1|TRBV12-3/TRBV12-4|TRBJ2-3|few
CASSPGQAPPDTQYF
TGTGCCAGCAGTCCAGGACAGGCACCCCCAGATACGCAGTATTTT
>.|TRBV10-3|TRBJ1-2|.
CAIRAGTEANYGYTF
TGTGCCATCAGAGCCGGGACGGAAGCTAACTATGGCTACACCTTC
>TRBD2|TRBV20-1|TRBJ2-1|once
CSARRGGLGFF
TGCAGTGCTAGGCGCGGGGGGTTGGGGTTCTTC
>.|TRBV11-2|TRBJ2-1|.
CASSLSSPTGEQFF
TGTGCCAGCAGCTTATCATCCCCTACCGGTGAGCAGTTCTTC
>TRBD2|TRBV4-1|TRBJ2-3|.
CASSQLQGLATDTQYF
TGCGCCAGCAGCCAATTGCAGGGACTAGCTACAGATACGCAGTATTTT
>.|TRBV12-3/TRBV12-4|TRBJ1-4|few
CASSLSGASKLFF
TGTGCCAGCAGTTTGTCCGGGGCGAGTAAACTGTTTTTT
>.|TRBV7-2|TRBJ2-3|many
CASSSLADTQYF
TGTGCCAGCAGCTCCTTAGCAGATACGCAGTATTTT
>TRBD2|TRBV7-2|TRBJ2-3|few
CASRFGLAGNTQYF
TGTGCCAGCAGATTCGGACTAGCGGGGAATACGCAGTATTTT
>.|TRBV28|TRBJ1-2|.
CASSFVRVYGYTF
TGTGCCAGCAGTTTCGTCAGGGTCTATGGCTACACCTTC
>.|TRBV7-4|TRBJ2-7|.
CASSLVPGEQYF
TGTGCCAGCAGCTTAGTCCCCGGGGAGCAGTACTTC
>TRBD1|TRBV20-1|TRBJ1-1|few
CSAKGTGVVTEAFF
TGCAGTGCTAAGGGGACAGGGGTCGTTACTGAAGCTTTCTTT
>.|TRBV7-2|TRBJ2-2|few
CASSSSVGGGELFF
TGTGCCAGCAGCTCCTCTGTGGGGGGCGGGGAGCTGTTTTTT
>TRBD2|TRBV20-1|TRBJ2-2|.
CSGGGGNTGELFF
TGCAGTGGGGGCGGGGGTAACACCGGGGAGCTGTTTTTT
>TRBD1|TRBV6-2/TRBV6-3|TRBJ2-7|.
CASSRQGVPTYEQYF
TGTGCCAGCAGCAGACAGGGGGTCCCTACCTACGAGCAGTACTTC
>TRBD1|TRBV7-2|TRBJ1-2|many
CASSLWDRDYGYTF
TGTGCCAGCAGCTTATGGGACAGGGACTATGGCTACACCTTC
>TRBD1|TRBV15|TRBJ2-7|few
CATSRDLRDRGYEQYF
TGTGCCACCAGCAGAGATCTGAGGGACAGGGGATACGAGCAGTACTTC
>.|TRBV7-2|TRBJ2-3|many
CASSLQFLQLYF
TGTGCCAGCAGCTTACAGTTTCTACAGCTGTATTTT
>.|TRBV7-2|TRBJ2-3|few
CASSSPRRTDTQYF
TGTGCCAGCAGCTCCCCCCGGAGAACAGATACGCAGTATTTT
>.|TRBV5-6|TRBJ2-7|.
CASSFGQWGSYEQYF
TGTGCCAGCAGCTTTGGCCAGTGGGGCTCCTACGAGCAGTACTTC
>.|TRBV27|TRBJ1-6|once
CASSPTPLDSPLHF
TGTGCCAGCAGTCCCACACCCTTGGATTCACCCCTCCACTTT
>TRBD2|TRBV6-8|TRBJ2-1|few
CASIRLAGLSSSYNEQFF
TGTGCCAGCATTAGACTAGCGGGGTTGTCAAGCTCCTACAATGAGCAGTTCTTC
>.|TRBV7-6|TRBJ1-5|.
CASSLARTWPQHF
TGTGCCAGCAGCTTAGCGCGAACTTGGCCCCAGCATTTT
>TRBD2|TRBV14|TRBJ2-7|.
CASSQGSGSYEQYF
TGTGCCAGCAGCCAAGGTAGCGGGAGCTACGAGCAGTACTTC
>.|TRBV19|TRBJ1-1|few
CASRANSPFIDTEAFF
TGTGCCAGTAGGGCGAACTCACCCTTTATAGACACTGAAGCTTTCTTT
>.|TRBV2|TRBJ1-3|few
CASRQGSGNTIYF
TGTGCCAGCAGGCAGGGGTCTGGAAACACCATATATTTT
>.|TRBV27|TRBJ2-7|.
CASASHNYEQYF
TGTGCCAGCGCCTCCCATAACTACGAGCAGTACTTC
>.|TRBV7-9|TRBJ1-5|.
CASSGTRDNQPQHF
TGTGCCAGCAGCGGGACCAGGGACAATCAGCCCCAGCATTTT
>TRBD2|TRBV6-2/TRBV6-3|TRBJ2-1|.
CASSSFLSSGSSDEQFF
TGTGCCAGCAGCTCGTTCCTCAGTAGCGGGAGTAGTGATGAGCAGTTCTTC
>.|TRBV19|TRBJ1-1|.
CASSIGPQVGAFF
TGTGCCAGTAGTATTGGGCCCCAAGTAGGAGCTTTCTTT
>TRBD2|TRBV7-2|TRBJ2-3|few
CASRYGGAAADTQYF
TGTGCCAGCAGATACGGGGGGGCCGCAGCAGATACGCAGTATTTT
>TRBD2|TRBV12-3/TRBV12-4|TRBJ2-1|.
CASSTTSGSRNEQFF
TGTGCCAGCAGTACCACTAGCGGGAGTAGAAATGAGCAGTTCTTC
>TRBD1|TRBV11-2|TRBJ1-1|.
CASSRQGASMNTEAFF
TGTGCCAGCAGTCGACAGGGGGCCTCAATGAACACTGAAGCTTTCTTT